This T cell receptor (beta chain) was profiled in a study of blood T cell repertoires in COVID-19. Across the whole study: Spain, Italy and the United States supplied samples that represented acute and convalescent COVID-19.

Per the authors' pipeline: The assay estimated nucleated cells by amplifying reference gene primers. Here immunoSEQ multiplex PCR was the method, and the copy in TCRdb shows in-frame clones only, minus some. That table furnishes V, J and clone size, whereas the DNA furnished D and trimming. The sample has approximately 100,000 clones, roughly 87% seen once; the top ten hold 3% to 3.5%. The V gene's germline CDR1 is LGHNA and CDR2 YSLEER. This CDR3 is 14 amino acids long. The V segment lost 1 base and the J segment 4 bases; nucleotides outside the gene matches: 3. In this sample, this clone turned up once.

This chain connects TRBV4-3 to TRBJ1-2; 7 bases fit TRBD1. Sequenced material: peripheral blood. The source is a man aged 50 to 60 in a cohort sampled during active COVID-19. The CDR3 coding sequence is TGCGCCAGCAGCCAAGGACAGGGCCCCTATGGCTACACCTTC. It translates to CASSQGQGPYGYTF.